This T cell receptor beta chain comes out of a study of T cell repertoires in cytomegalovirus infection. About the research overall: Indications of both CMV infection and matching HLA type were provided by public TCR beta signatures.

This CDR3 is built from 11 residues. Looked up from germline, CDR1 is SGHTA and CDR2 is FQGNSA. The V and J ends lost 1 base and 10 bases respectively, with 8 bases between them. TCRdb analysed the reads with MiXCR anew, one entry per CDR3 protein. The top ten clones hold about 45% of a sample with about half a million distinct CDR3 sequences, about 42% of them seen once. This clonotype was counted at least ten times. Antigen specificity is unknown. Here the sequenced sample was cultured PBMCs, taken from culture after CMV antigen stimulation. J is TRBJ2-7 and V is TRBV7-2; the D is unclear. The TCR sequence derives from a human donor in good health (CMV status not recorded). Some clones in this sample may be carry-over from other donors' samples. The CDR3 spells CASSLDATQYF. In DNA, the CDR3 is TGTGCCAGCAGCTTAGATGCTACCCAGTACTTC.